This T cell receptor beta chain stems from a study of T cell responses to AZD1222 COVID-19 vaccine. Study results and limitations: Most donors were white British and more were female, and clonal diversity was possibly underestimated. Nearly half of spike-specific TCRs reportedly target variant regions that are unmutated in the B.1.351 and B.1.1.7 variants.

Assay used: immunoSEQ multiplex PCR; TCRdb lists only in-frame clones, some missing. The sample lists under 150,000 clones; roughly 90% were seen once. Remarks on this clone: The antigen is unknown.

The specimen was peripheral blood, collected on day 0 of AZD1222 vaccination. The receptor's source is an adult in good health.

As DNA, the CDR3 is TGTGCCACCAGCAGAGGCGGCAGGGGGATTGGGGCCTCTGGGGCCAACGTCCTGACTTTC. Its protein product is CATSRGGRGIGASGANVLTF. The chain links TRBV15 to TRBJ2-6, with TRBD1 matching over 7 bases. The germline V gene has CDR1 LNHNV and CDR2 YYDKDF (reference sequence). J lost 0 bases, V lost 1 base, and 12 bases had no gene match. This CDR3 has 20 residues.